This record looks at one TCR beta chain sequence and its context. TCRdb passed the RT-PCR reads through MiXCR, listing each CDR3 protein once. The data contain approximately 220,000 distinct CDR3 sequences, around two fifths of them singletons. The sample is drawn from a study of patients and donors after allogeneic stem cell transplantation. From germline, CDR1 is ENHRY and CDR2 SYGVKD. With 4 bases removed from V and 7 bases from J, the gap between germline ends came to 10 bases. The length of the CDR3 is 13 residues. The chain carries TRBV10-3 and TRBJ2-2; D gene uncertain. The sequence was obtained from a human donor who was either an allogeneic HSCT recipient or a stem cell or donor lymphocyte infusion donor (not recorded which). It is not recorded whose cells these are; they may come from a transplant donor. Input material: blood, either unsorted or a sorted T cell fraction (not recorded which). DNA for the CDR3: TGTGCCATCAGTGGAACTCACAGCGGGGAGCTGTTTTTT. This translates into CAISGTHSGELFF.